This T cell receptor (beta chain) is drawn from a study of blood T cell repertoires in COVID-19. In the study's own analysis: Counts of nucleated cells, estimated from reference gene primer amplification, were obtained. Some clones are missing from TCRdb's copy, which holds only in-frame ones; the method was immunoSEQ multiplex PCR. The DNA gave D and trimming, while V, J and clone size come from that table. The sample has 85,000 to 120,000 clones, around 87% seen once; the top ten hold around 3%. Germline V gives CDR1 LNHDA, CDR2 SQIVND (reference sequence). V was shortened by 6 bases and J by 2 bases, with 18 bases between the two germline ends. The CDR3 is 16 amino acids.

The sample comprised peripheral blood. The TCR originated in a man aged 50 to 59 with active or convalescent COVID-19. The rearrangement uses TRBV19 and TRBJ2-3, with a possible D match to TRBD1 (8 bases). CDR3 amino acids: CASRDQQGGLTDTQYF. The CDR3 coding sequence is TGTGCCAGTAGGGACCAACAGGGGGGGCTCACAGATACGCAGTATTTT.